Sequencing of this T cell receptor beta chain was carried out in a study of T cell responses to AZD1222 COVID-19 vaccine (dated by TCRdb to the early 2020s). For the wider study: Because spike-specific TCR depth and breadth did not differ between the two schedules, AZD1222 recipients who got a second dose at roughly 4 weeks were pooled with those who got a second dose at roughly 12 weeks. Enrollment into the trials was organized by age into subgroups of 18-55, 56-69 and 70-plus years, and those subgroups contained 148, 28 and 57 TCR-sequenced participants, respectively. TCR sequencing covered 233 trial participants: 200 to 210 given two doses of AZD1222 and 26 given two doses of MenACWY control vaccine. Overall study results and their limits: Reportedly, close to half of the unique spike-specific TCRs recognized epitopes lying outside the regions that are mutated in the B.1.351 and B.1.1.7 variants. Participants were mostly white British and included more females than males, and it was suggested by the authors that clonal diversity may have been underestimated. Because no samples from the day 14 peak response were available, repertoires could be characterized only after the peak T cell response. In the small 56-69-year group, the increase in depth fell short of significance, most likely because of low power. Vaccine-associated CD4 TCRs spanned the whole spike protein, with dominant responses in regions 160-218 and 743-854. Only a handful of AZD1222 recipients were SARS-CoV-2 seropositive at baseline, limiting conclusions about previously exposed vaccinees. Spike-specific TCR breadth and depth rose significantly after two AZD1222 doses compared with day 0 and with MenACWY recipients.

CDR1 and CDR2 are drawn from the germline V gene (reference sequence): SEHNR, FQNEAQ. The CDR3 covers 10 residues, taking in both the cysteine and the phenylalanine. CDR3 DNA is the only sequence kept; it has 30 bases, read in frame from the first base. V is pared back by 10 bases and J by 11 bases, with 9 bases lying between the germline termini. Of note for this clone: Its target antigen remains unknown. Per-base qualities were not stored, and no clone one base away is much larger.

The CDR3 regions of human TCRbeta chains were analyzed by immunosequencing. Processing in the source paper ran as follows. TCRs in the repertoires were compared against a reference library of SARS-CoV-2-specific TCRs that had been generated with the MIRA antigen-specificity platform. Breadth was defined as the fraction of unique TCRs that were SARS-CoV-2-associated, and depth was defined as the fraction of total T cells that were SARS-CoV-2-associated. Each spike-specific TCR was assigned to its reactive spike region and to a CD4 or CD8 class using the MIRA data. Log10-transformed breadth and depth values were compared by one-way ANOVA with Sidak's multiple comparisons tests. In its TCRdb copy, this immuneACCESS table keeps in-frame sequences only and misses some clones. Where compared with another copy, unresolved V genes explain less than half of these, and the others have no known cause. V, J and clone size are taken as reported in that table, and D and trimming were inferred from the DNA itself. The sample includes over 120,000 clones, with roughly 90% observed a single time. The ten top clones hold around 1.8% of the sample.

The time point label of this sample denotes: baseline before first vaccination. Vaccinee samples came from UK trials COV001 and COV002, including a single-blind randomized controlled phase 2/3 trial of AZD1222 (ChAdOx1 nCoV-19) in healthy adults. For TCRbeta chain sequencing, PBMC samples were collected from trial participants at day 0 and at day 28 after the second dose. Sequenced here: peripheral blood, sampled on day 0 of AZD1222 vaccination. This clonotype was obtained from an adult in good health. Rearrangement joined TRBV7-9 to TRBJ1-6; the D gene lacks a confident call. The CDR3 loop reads CATTPPPLHF. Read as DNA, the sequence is TGTGCCACCACGCCCCCACCCCTCCACTTT.